This is a list of T cell receptor beta chains from one sample in a study of blood T cell repertoires in COVID-19. Assay: immunoSEQ multiplex PCR; the TCRdb copy retains only in-frame clones and omits some. Among 300,000 or so clones listed, 90% were seen once. The sequenced material came from PBMCs or T cells enriched from blood (not recorded which). The receptors shown here come from a woman in her thirties who had recovered from COVID-19. Both conserved end residues are part of each CDR3. A D gene is named only where the DNA matches it firmly.

>TRBV29-1|TRBJ2-1|.
TGCAGCGCCTACCGCGTCGACAATGAGCAGTTCTTC
CSAYRVDNEQFF
>TRBV19|TRBJ1-5|.
TGTGCCAGTAGTATCACCCGGAGCAATCAGCCCCAGCATTTT
CASSITRSNQPQHF
>TRBV5-1|TRBJ2-1|TRBD2
TGCGCCAGCAGCTTGGTGCTAGCGGGAGTGCAGTTCTTC
CASSLVLAGVQFF
>TRBV3-1/TRBV3-2|TRBJ2-1|TRBD1
TGTGCCAGCAGCCCCGAGGACAGGGGTTACAATGAGCAGTTCTTC
CASSPEDRGYNEQFF
>TRBV6-4|TRBJ2-2|.
TGTGCCAGCGCACCAACTCCTTCCCTTTTTGGCACCGGGGAGCTGTTTTTT
CASAPTPSLFGTGELFF
>TRBV6-2/TRBV6-3|TRBJ1-4|.
TGTGCCAGCAGTGCTCAGGGCCTGACTAATGAAAAACTGTTTTTT
CASSAQGLTNEKLFF
>TRBV28|TRBJ2-5|.
TGTGCCAGCAGATTGGGGCACCAAGAGACCCAGTACTTC
CASRLGHQETQYF
>TRBV28|TRBJ2-7|TRBD2
TGTGCCAGCACTAGTACCGGGACTAGCGGGAGGTTACAATACGAGCAGTACTTC
CASTSTGTSGRLQYEQYF
>TRBV5-4|TRBJ2-1|TRBD1
TGTGCCAGCAACGCCAGGGACAGTCCTACTGGGCAGTTCTTC
CASNARDSPTGQFF
>TRBV2|TRBJ2-5|TRBD1
TGTGCCAGCAGTGGAGGGGGCATTGAGACCCAGTACTTC
CASSGGGIETQYF
>TRBV19|TRBJ2-7|TRBD1
TGTGCCAGTAGTATTGTACAGGGGCCGTCCTACGAGCAGTACTTC
CASSIVQGPSYEQYF
>TRBV28|TRBJ2-2|TRBD1
TGTGCCAGCAGCCCGGGACAGGGGAACACCGGGGAGCTGTTTTTT
CASSPGQGNTGELFF
>TRBV30|TRBJ2-7|TRBD2
TGTGCCTGGACGGTCCCCAGCGGGAGCTACGAGCAGTACTTC
CAWTVPSGSYEQYF
>TRBV30|TRBJ2-5|TRBD1
TGTGCTTCAGATTTCGACAGGGAAGGAGAGACCCAGTACTTC
CASDFDREGETQYF